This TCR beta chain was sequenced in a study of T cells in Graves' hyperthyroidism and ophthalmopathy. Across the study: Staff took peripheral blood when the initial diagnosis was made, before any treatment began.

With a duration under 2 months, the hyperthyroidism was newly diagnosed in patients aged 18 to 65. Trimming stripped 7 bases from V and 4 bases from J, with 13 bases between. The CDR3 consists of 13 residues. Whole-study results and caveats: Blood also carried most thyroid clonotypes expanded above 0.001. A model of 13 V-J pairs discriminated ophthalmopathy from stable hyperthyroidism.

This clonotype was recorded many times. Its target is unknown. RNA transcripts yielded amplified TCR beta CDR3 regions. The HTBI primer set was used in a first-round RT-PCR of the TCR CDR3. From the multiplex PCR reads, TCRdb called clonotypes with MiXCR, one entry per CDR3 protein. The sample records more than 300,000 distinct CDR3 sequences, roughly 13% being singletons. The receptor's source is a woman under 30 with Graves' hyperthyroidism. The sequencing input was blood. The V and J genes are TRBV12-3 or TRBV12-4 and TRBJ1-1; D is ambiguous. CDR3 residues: CASTIPSSTEAFF. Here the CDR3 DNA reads TGTGCCAGCACTATCCCCTCAAGCACTGAAGCTTTCTTT.